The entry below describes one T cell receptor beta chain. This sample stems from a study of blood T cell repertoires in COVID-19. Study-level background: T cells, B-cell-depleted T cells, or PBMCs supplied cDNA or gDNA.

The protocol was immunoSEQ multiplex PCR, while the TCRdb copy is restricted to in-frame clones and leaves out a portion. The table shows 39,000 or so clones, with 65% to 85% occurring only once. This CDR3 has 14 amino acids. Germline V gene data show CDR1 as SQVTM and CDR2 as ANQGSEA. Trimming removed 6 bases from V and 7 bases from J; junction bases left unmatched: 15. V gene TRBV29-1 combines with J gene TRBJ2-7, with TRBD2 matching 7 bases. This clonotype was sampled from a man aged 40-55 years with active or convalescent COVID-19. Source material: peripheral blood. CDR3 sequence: CSVRVGLPFREQYF. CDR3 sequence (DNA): TGCAGCGTGAGGGTGGGACTACCTTTTAGGGAGCAGTACTTC.